A selection of T cell receptor beta chains follows, all from one sample in a study of response to subunit inactivated influenza vaccine. MiXCR, applied by TCRdb to the RT-PCR reads, yields one record per CDR3 protein. The table lists some 850,000 distinct CDR3 sequences, approximately 17% of them singletons. The material sequenced was PBMCs from blood, taken about 5 days after vaccination. The receptors originated from a man aged 45-65 years who received an inactivated influenza vaccine. CDR3s leave out the opening cysteine and the closing phenylalanine or tryptophan. Fields, in order: clone size, D gene, J gene, V gene, CDR3 protein. A D gene is named only where the DNA matches it firmly. Clone size is stated in some rows and not others, as once, few, many or a class when expanded.

. | TRBD1 | TRBJ2-3 | TRBV28 | ASSNPSGQGSADTQY
. | TRBD2 | TRBJ2-2 | TRBV12-3/TRBV12-4 | ASSFGLAGGMAELF
few | TRBD1 | TRBJ1-6 | TRBV12-3/TRBV12-4 | ASSPHRGLNSPLH
. | . | TRBJ2-2 | TRBV30 | AWSRPQVITGELF
few | TRBD2 | TRBJ2-5 | TRBV12-3/TRBV12-4 | ASSRLAGGPLETQY
. | . | TRBJ1-1 | TRBV5-1 | ASSLAHMTGNTEAF
few | TRBD1 | TRBJ2-1 | TRBV12-3/TRBV12-4 | ASSPIQGRGYNEQF
few | TRBD2 | TRBJ2-5 | TRBV11-2 | ASSQPAGGLAGSETQY
many | TRBD1 | TRBJ2-7 | TRBV28 | ASSFRDSSRYEQY
few | TRBD2 | TRBJ2-1 | TRBV7-7 | ASSSGLAFYNEQF
. | . | TRBJ2-7 | TRBV6-2/TRBV6-3 | ASSYSTSTYEQY
many | TRBD2 | TRBJ2-7 | TRBV29-1 | SVAGTSGGIYEQY
. | . | TRBJ2-1 | TRBV7-6 | ASRHGPTRPNNEQF
many | . | TRBJ1-6 | TRBV7-2 | ASSLGFTSNSPLH
. | . | TRBJ1-4 | TRBV4-2 | ASSQGGTLLSEELF
few | . | TRBJ2-1 | TRBV7-2 | ASSLSRLNPD
. | . | TRBJ2-4 | TRBV30 | AWSVARGMGAKNIQY
few | . | TRBJ2-2 | TRBV14 | ASSQGTDTGELF
. | . | TRBJ1-1 | TRBV14 | ASSQGVKTEAF
. | . | TRBJ2-2 | TRBV15 | ATRPYLAGELF
few | . | TRBJ2-7 | TRBV10-2 | ASSEPGTAYEQY